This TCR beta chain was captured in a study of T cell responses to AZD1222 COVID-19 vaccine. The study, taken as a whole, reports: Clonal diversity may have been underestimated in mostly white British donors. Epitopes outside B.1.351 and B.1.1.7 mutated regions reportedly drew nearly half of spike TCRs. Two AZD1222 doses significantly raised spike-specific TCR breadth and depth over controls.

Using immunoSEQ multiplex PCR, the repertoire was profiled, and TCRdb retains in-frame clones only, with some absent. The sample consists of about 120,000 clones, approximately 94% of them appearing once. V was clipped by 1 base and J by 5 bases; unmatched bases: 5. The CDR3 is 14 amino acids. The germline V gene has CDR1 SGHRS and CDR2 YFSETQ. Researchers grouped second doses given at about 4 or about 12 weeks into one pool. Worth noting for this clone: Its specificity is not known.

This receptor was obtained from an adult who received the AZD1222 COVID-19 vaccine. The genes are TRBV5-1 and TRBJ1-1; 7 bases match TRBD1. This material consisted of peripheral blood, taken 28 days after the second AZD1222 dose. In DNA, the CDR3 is TGCGCCAGCAGCTTGAGGGGGCGCGGGACTGAAGCTTTCTTT. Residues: CASSLRGRGTEAFF.